Below, 12 T cell receptor beta chains from the same sample are listed, as sequenced in a study of type 1 and type 2 diabetes patients. Amplification started from genomic DNA. Amplification of the beta chain CDR3 used 30 forward and 13 reverse multiplex primers. TCRdb independently ran MiXCR on the multiplex PCR reads; one entry per CDR3 protein. The table has approximately 260,000 distinct CDR3 sequences, over 45% seen once. Sequencing was performed on peripheral blood mononuclear cells (PBMCs). Receptors were obtained from a man aged 18 to 30 with type 2 diabetes.

This clonotype was counted a few times. The chain couples TRBV7-9 to TRBJ1-2; D not certain. V was cut by 1 base and J by 6 bases, with 9 bases left in between. This CDR3 contains 13 residues. Germline V gene sequence: CDR1 SEHNR, CDR2 FQNEAQ (reference sequence). The CDR3 DNA follows: TGTGCCAGCAGCTTAGTGCCGGAAGATGGCTACACCTTC. Translating gives CASSLVPEDGYTF.

The chain carries TRBV20-1 and TRBJ2-3; D tentatively reads TRBD1 or TRBD2 (5 bases each). This CDR3 has 14 residues. Trimming removed 3 bases from V and 9 bases from J, with 19 bases in between. Germline CDR1 DFQATT, CDR2 SNEGSKA (reference sequence). In DNA form, the CDR3 reads TGCAGTGCTAGCCCCCAATCCTCGTGGGACACGCAGTATTTT. Amino acid sequence: CSASPQSSWDTQYF.

V is TRBV7-8 and J is TRBJ2-7; D call uncertain. The CDR3 is 15 residues long. Germline CDR1 is SGHVS and CDR2 is FQNEAQ. Trimming took off 5 bases at V and 3 bases at J, with 17 bases between the two ends. The DNA for the CDR3 is TGTGCCAGCAGCCGGGCAGCTGGAGCCTTCTACGAGCAGTACTTC. It specifies CASSRAAGAFYEQYF.

This clonotype was seen a few times. The CDR3 DNA sequence: TGTGCCAGTAGTATAAATCAAGTCACCTACAATGAGCAGTTCTTC. Protein product: CASSINQVTYNEQFF. The chain employs TRBV19 and TRBJ2-1, with D unresolved. This CDR3 has 15 residues. The V and J ends lost 2 bases and 2 bases respectively, with 10 bases between them. In germline, CDR1 is LNHDA, CDR2 SQIVND (reference sequence).

In its sample, this clonotype was seen many times. The J gene is TRBJ1-2, the V gene TRBV30; D gene uncertain. Trimming took 4 bases from V and 6 from J, leaving 9 bases between them. There are 11 residues in the CDR3. Germline V lookup: CDR1 GTSNPN, CDR2 SVGIG (reference sequence). The CDR3 sequence: CAWTGYHGYTF. The CDR3 DNA sequence: TGTGCCTGGACGGGGTACCATGGCTACACCTTC.

This clonotype has ten or more counts. The chain links TRBV10-3 to TRBJ2-5, with 8 bases aligning to TRBD2. V trimming: 3 bases; J trimming: 6 bases; junction bases outside the gene matches: 3. Germline V lookup: CDR1 ENHRY, CDR2 SYGVKD. CDR3 length equals 13 residues. CDR3 protein: CAISDVAGQTQYF. The CDR3 DNA reads as TGTGCCATCAGTGACGTAGCGGGACAGACCCAGTACTTC.

The chain uses TRBV7-2 and TRBJ1-4; weak D call: TRBD1 (6 bases). Germline V gene data show CDR1 as SGHTA and CDR2 as FQGNSA. The CDR3 extends over 15 amino acids. V lost 5 bases to trimming and J lost 8 bases, with 18 bases between them. CDR3: CASSDGTLLLEKLFF. The CDR3 nucleotides are TGTGCCAGCAGCGACGGGACATTGCTCCTCGAAAAACTGTTTTTT.

The chain carries TRBV20-1 and TRBJ2-1; D might be TRBD2 (7 bases). V was trimmed by 0 bases and J by 9 bases, leaving 15 bases between them. The CDR3 sequence is 14 residues long. Germline CDR1 is DFQATT and CDR2 is SNEGSKA (reference sequence). The CDR3, as DNA: TGCAGTGCTAGAGAAACTACAGGGAGGGCTGAGCAGTTCTTC. It translates to CSARETTGRAEQFF.

J is TRBJ1-1 and V is TRBV7-3; the match to TRBD1 covers 7 bases. V was clipped by 4 bases and J by 1 base; unmatched bases: 6. The CDR3 is 15 residues long. Germline V gene sequence: CDR1 SGHTA, CDR2 FQGTGA. In nucleotides, the CDR3 is TGTGCCAGCAGCTCCCCAGGGGGGGCGAACACTGAAGCTTTCTTT. This gives the protein CASSSPGGANTEAFF.

The chain carries TRBV28 and TRBJ1-1; D unclear. V was clipped by 9 bases and J by 4 bases, with 9 bases between them. Germline CDR1 reads MDHEN; CDR2 reads SYDVKM. This CDR3 is built from 11 residues. CDR3 in DNA: TGTGCCAGTCATGGAGGCACTGAAGCTTTCTTT. It is translated as CASHGGTEAFF.

This chain joins TRBV27 and TRBJ2-2; a weak D match, TRBD1 (5 bases). The V gene lost 0 bases and the J gene lost 5 bases, with 10 bases spanning the gap. This CDR3 contains 15 residues. Germline loops: CDR1 MNHEY, CDR2 SMNVEV (reference sequence). The CDR3 coding sequence is TGTGCCAGCAGTTTATCCTCCCAGGGAACCGGGGAGCTGTTTTTT. This sequence encodes CASSLSSQGTGELFF.

This clonotype was observed a handful of times. This chain joins TRBV15 and TRBJ1-3, with a weak D call TRBD1 (6 bases). The CDR3 is 16 amino acids. V lost 5 bases, J lost 0 bases, and 14 bases lay in between. CDR1 is LNHNV, CDR2 YYDKDF, per germline (reference sequence). The CDR3 DNA reads as TGTGCCACCAGCGACCCGACAGGCCCCTCTGGAAACACCATATATTTT. Translated, it gives CATSDPTGPSGNTIYF. The full variable domain, in which reference TRBV15 and TRBJ1-3 provide the parts outside the CDR3, is DAMVIQNPRYQVTQFGKPVTLSCSQTLNHNVMYWYQQKSSQAPKLLFHYYDKDFNNEADTPDNFQSRRPNTSFCFLDIRSPGLGDTAMYLCATSDPTGPSGNTIYFGEGSWLTVV.